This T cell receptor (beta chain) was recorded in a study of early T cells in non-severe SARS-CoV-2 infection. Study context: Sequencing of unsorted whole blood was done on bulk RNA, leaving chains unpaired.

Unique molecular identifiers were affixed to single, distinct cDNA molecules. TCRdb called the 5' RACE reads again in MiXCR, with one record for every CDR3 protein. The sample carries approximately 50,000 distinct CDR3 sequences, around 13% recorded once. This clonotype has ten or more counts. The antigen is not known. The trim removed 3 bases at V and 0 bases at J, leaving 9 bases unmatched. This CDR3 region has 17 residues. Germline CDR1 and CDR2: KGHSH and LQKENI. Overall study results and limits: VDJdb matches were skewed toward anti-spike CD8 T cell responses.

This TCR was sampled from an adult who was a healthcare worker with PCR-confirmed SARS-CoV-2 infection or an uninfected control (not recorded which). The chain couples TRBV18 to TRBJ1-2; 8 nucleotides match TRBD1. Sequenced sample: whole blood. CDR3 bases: TGTGCCAGCTCACCGAATACAGGGGGAAGCTCTAACTATGGCTACACCTTC. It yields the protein CASSPNTGGSSNYGYTF.